A selection of T cell receptor beta chains follows, all from one sample in a study of graft-versus-host responses after intestinal transplantation. Their cognate antigens are unknown. Sequenced by immunoSEQ multiplex PCR; TCRdb stores in-frame clones only, minus some. The data show roughly 120,000 clones, just over 90% seen once. The sequencing here drew on unstimulated CD4+ T cells sorted from spleen or lymph node cells, taken before intestinal transplant. These TCRs come from a human donor who received an intestinal transplant. The CDR3 runs from the conserved cysteine through the conserved F or W. Fields, in order: D gene, J gene, clone size, V gene, CDR3 protein, CDR3 DNA. The D gene is left open where the match is weak. Clone sizes are given selectively: once, few, many, or a class where the clone is expanded.

d_gene: NA; j_gene: TRBJ1-1; abundance: NA; v_gene: TRBV2; CDR3aa: CASTLANTEAFF; CDR3nt: TGTGCCAGCACATTAGCAAACACTGAAGCTTTCTTT
d_gene: NA; j_gene: TRBJ2-7; abundance: NA; v_gene: TRBV6-5; CDR3aa: CASSYDRRYSYEQYF; CDR3nt: TGTGCCAGCAGTTATGACAGACGATACTCCTACGAGCAGTACTTC
d_gene: TRBD2; j_gene: TRBJ2-1; abundance: NA; v_gene: TRBV5-1; CDR3aa: CASSLASGYNEQFF; CDR3nt: TGCGCCAGCAGCTTGGCTAGCGGCTACAATGAGCAGTTCTTC
d_gene: NA; j_gene: TRBJ1-1; abundance: NA; v_gene: TRBV6-6; CDR3aa: CASSYRDVSTEAFF; CDR3nt: TGTGCCAGCAGTTACCGGGATGTTTCCACTGAAGCTTTCTTT
d_gene: NA; j_gene: TRBJ2-1; abundance: NA; v_gene: TRBV9; CDR3aa: CASSVASGITYNEQFF; CDR3nt: TGTGCCAGCAGCGTAGCCTCAGGGATTACCTACAATGAGCAGTTCTTC
d_gene: NA; j_gene: TRBJ2-2; abundance: NA; v_gene: TRBV9; CDR3aa: CASSVGSLRGELFF; CDR3nt: TGTGCCAGCAGCGTAGGAAGCTTGAGGGGGGAGCTGTTTTTT
d_gene: TRBD2; j_gene: TRBJ2-5; abundance: NA; v_gene: TRBV9; CDR3aa: CASSAPYSGGHQETQYF; CDR3nt: TGTGCCAGCAGCGCCCCATATAGCGGGGGGCATCAAGAGACCCAGTACTTC
d_gene: NA; j_gene: TRBJ1-1; abundance: NA; v_gene: TRBV5-1; CDR3aa: CASSSPSAHEGAEAFF; CDR3nt: TGCGCCAGCAGCTCGCCGTCGGCTCACGAAGGGGCTGAAGCTTTCTTT
d_gene: NA; j_gene: TRBJ2-2; abundance: NA; v_gene: TRBV19; CDR3aa: CASSISDTGELFF; CDR3nt: TGTGCCAGTAGTATTTCAGACACCGGGGAGCTGTTTTTT
d_gene: NA; j_gene: TRBJ2-1; abundance: NA; v_gene: TRBV7-2; CDR3aa: CASSLFHDSNEQFF; CDR3nt: TGTGCCAGCAGCTTATTTCATGACAGCAATGAGCAGTTCTTC
d_gene: TRBD2; j_gene: TRBJ2-4; abundance: once; v_gene: TRBV10-2; CDR3aa: CASSDSGMAKNIQYF; CDR3nt: TGCGCCAGCAGTGACAGCGGGATGGCCAAAAACATTCAGTACTTC
d_gene: TRBD1; j_gene: TRBJ1-1; abundance: NA; v_gene: TRBV27; CDR3aa: CASSFTIRDRDMNTEAFF; CDR3nt: TGTGCCAGCAGTTTCACAATCCGGGACAGGGATATGAACACTGAAGCTTTCTTT
d_gene: NA; j_gene: TRBJ2-1; abundance: once; v_gene: TRBV18; CDR3aa: CASSTGSNYNEQFF; CDR3nt: TGTGCCAGCTCAACAGGGTCGAATTACAATGAGCAGTTCTTC
d_gene: NA; j_gene: TRBJ2-2; abundance: NA; v_gene: TRBV7-3; CDR3aa: CASSFYNTGELFF; CDR3nt: TGTGCCAGCAGCTTTTATAACACCGGGGAGCTGTTTTTT
d_gene: NA; j_gene: TRBJ2-7; abundance: NA; v_gene: TRBV28; CDR3aa: CASSPTGTIYEQYF; CDR3nt: TGTGCCAGCAGTCCGACAGGAACGATCTACGAGCAGTACTTC
d_gene: NA; j_gene: TRBJ1-1; abundance: NA; v_gene: TRBV2; CDR3aa: CASSIRQENTEAFF; CDR3nt: TGTGCCAGCAGTATCAGACAGGAGAACACTGAAGCTTTCTTT
d_gene: NA; j_gene: TRBJ1-4; abundance: NA; v_gene: TRBV28; CDR3aa: CASSLRIPGHNMEKLFF; CDR3nt: TGTGCCAGCAGCTTACGTATCCCGGGACATAATATGGAAAAACTGTTTTTT
d_gene: NA; j_gene: TRBJ2-7; abundance: NA; v_gene: TRBV11-2; CDR3aa: CASSLDGGLGYEQYF; CDR3nt: TGTGCCAGCAGCTTAGACGGGGGGCTTGGTTACGAGCAGTACTTC
d_gene: TRBD2; j_gene: TRBJ2-3; abundance: once; v_gene: TRBV5-1; CDR3aa: CASSYRLGSGRTDTQYF; CDR3nt: TGCGCCAGCAGCTACAGGTTGGGTAGCGGGAGGACAGATACGCAGTATTTT
d_gene: NA; j_gene: TRBJ1-1; abundance: few; v_gene: TRBV2; CDR3aa: CASRDSLNTEAFF; CDR3nt: TGTGCCAGCAGGGACAGCCTGAACACTGAAGCTTTCTTT
d_gene: TRBD1; j_gene: TRBJ2-5; abundance: NA; v_gene: TRBV18; CDR3aa: CASSPNRDREETQYF; CDR3nt: TGTGCCAGCTCACCAAACCGGGACAGGGAAGAGACCCAGTACTTC
d_gene: NA; j_gene: TRBJ1-6; abundance: NA; v_gene: TRBV11-2; CDR3aa: CASSLYQDSNSPLHF; CDR3nt: TGTGCCAGCAGCTTATATCAGGACTCTAATTCACCCCTCCACTTT
d_gene: NA; j_gene: TRBJ2-3; abundance: once; v_gene: TRBV27; CDR3aa: CASSLGQGRTDTQYF; CDR3nt: TGTGCCAGCAGTTTAGGTCAGGGCCGCACAGATACGCAGTATTTT
d_gene: NA; j_gene: TRBJ2-5; abundance: once; v_gene: TRBV5-1; CDR3aa: CASRGVQYETQYF; CDR3nt: TGCGCCAGCAGGGGCGTCCAGTATGAGACCCAGTACTTC
d_gene: TRBD1; j_gene: TRBJ2-2; abundance: NA; v_gene: TRBV5-1; CDR3aa: CASSSQGAGELFF; CDR3nt: TGCGCCAGCAGCTCGCAGGGGGCCGGGGAGCTGTTTTTT
d_gene: TRBD2; j_gene: TRBJ2-5; abundance: NA; v_gene: TRBV7-9; CDR3aa: CASSPGTSGGYQETQYF; CDR3nt: TGTGCCAGCAGCCCCGGGACTAGCGGGGGATACCAAGAGACCCAGTACTTC
d_gene: NA; j_gene: TRBJ2-2; abundance: NA; v_gene: TRBV9; CDR3aa: CASSETSNTGELFF; CDR3nt: TGTGCCAGCAGCGAGACTTCGAACACCGGGGAGCTGTTTTTT
d_gene: NA; j_gene: TRBJ1-2; abundance: NA; v_gene: TRBV30; CDR3aa: CAWSSWPDYGYTF; CDR3nt: TGTGCCTGGAGCTCTTGGCCCGACTATGGCTACACCTTC
d_gene: NA; j_gene: TRBJ2-3; abundance: NA; v_gene: TRBV7-7; CDR3aa: CASSPAGSTDTQYF; CDR3nt: TGTGCCAGCAGCCCAGCAGGGAGCACAGATACGCAGTATTTT
d_gene: TRBD1; j_gene: TRBJ2-7; abundance: NA; v_gene: TRBV4-1; CDR3aa: CASSRGTSGQGPYEQYF; CDR3nt: TGCGCCAGCAGCCGAGGGACCTCGGGACAGGGACCTTACGAGCAGTACTTC
d_gene: NA; j_gene: TRBJ1-2; abundance: NA; v_gene: TRBV2; CDR3aa: CASREMGQPGYTF; CDR3nt: TGTGCCAGCAGGGAGATGGGGCAGCCCGGCTACACCTTC
d_gene: NA; j_gene: TRBJ2-3; abundance: NA; v_gene: TRBV29-1; CDR3aa: CSVLLGADTQYF; CDR3nt: TGCAGCGTTCTCCTAGGGGCAGATACGCAGTATTTT
d_gene: NA; j_gene: TRBJ2-3; abundance: NA; v_gene: TRBV5-1; CDR3aa: CASSLGRGRTQYF; CDR3nt: TGCGCCAGCAGCTTGGGTAGGGGCCGGACGCAGTATTTT
d_gene: NA; j_gene: TRBJ1-5; abundance: NA; v_gene: TRBV29-1; CDR3aa: CSVEGTGNQPQHF; CDR3nt: TGCAGCGTTGAGGGTACCGGGAATCAGCCCCAGCATTTT
d_gene: NA; j_gene: TRBJ1-4; abundance: NA; v_gene: TRBV18; CDR3aa: CASSPPPGKNEKLFF; CDR3nt: TGTGCCAGCTCACCCCCCCCCGGGAAGAATGAAAAACTGTTTTTT
d_gene: NA; j_gene: TRBJ1-1; abundance: NA; v_gene: TRBV6-1; CDR3aa: CASSVNGNAEAFF; CDR3nt: TGTGCCAGCAGTGTTAACGGTAACGCTGAAGCTTTCTTT
d_gene: NA; j_gene: TRBJ1-1; abundance: NA; v_gene: TRBV25-1; CDR3aa: CASTPGVNTEAFF; CDR3nt: TGTGCCAGCACCCCAGGGGTGAACACTGAAGCTTTCTTT
d_gene: NA; j_gene: TRBJ2-3; abundance: NA; v_gene: TRBV10-2; CDR3aa: CASSESRLAISTDTQYF; CDR3nt: TGCGCCAGCAGTGAATCAAGGCTAGCGATAAGCACAGATACGCAGTATTTT
d_gene: TRBD2; j_gene: TRBJ2-1; abundance: NA; v_gene: TRBV6-4; CDR3aa: CASSAASGSGEQFF; CDR3nt: TGTGCCAGCAGCGCCGCTAGCGGGAGTGGTGAGCAGTTCTTC
d_gene: NA; j_gene: TRBJ2-1; abundance: NA; v_gene: TRBV30; CDR3aa: CAWSDPQGIVYNEQFF; CDR3nt: TGTGCCTGGAGCGACCCACAGGGTATTGTCTACAATGAGCAGTTCTTC
d_gene: NA; j_gene: TRBJ2-7; abundance: few; v_gene: TRBV4-1; CDR3aa: CASSQDEGERYEQYF; CDR3nt: TGCGCCAGCAGCCAAGATGAGGGGGAAAGATACGAGCAGTACTTC
d_gene: NA; j_gene: TRBJ2-1; abundance: NA; v_gene: TRBV7-2; CDR3aa: CASSPRGSSYNEQFF; CDR3nt: TGTGCCAGCAGCCCCCGGGGGAGCTCCTACAATGAGCAGTTCTTC
d_gene: NA; j_gene: TRBJ1-2; abundance: NA; v_gene: TRBV20-1; CDR3aa: CSAGSNYGYTF; CDR3nt: TGCAGTGCTGGGAGTAACTATGGCTACACCTTC
d_gene: NA; j_gene: TRBJ2-2; abundance: NA; v_gene: TRBV19; CDR3aa: CASSLYSGRGSTGELFF; CDR3nt: TGTGCCAGTAGTCTCTATTCCGGGAGAGGATCCACCGGGGAGCTGTTTTTT
d_gene: NA; j_gene: TRBJ2-7; abundance: NA; v_gene: TRBV11-2; CDR3aa: CASSLTPGDVYEQYF; CDR3nt: TGTGCCAGCAGCTTAACCCCAGGGGATGTCTACGAGCAGTACTTC
d_gene: NA; j_gene: TRBJ2-7; abundance: NA; v_gene: TRBV7-2; CDR3aa: CASSWGGRTYEQYF; CDR3nt: TGTGCCAGCAGCTGGGGAGGTAGGACCTACGAGCAGTACTTC
d_gene: NA; j_gene: TRBJ1-1; abundance: NA; v_gene: TRBV6-1; CDR3aa: CASSELRGMNTEAFF; CDR3nt: TGTGCCAGCAGTGAATTAAGGGGCATGAACACTGAAGCTTTCTTT
d_gene: TRBD2; j_gene: TRBJ2-1; abundance: NA; v_gene: TRBV28; CDR3aa: CASSPTSGLYNEQFF; CDR3nt: TGTGCCAGCAGTCCGACTAGCGGGTTGTACAATGAGCAGTTCTTC
d_gene: TRBD1; j_gene: TRBJ1-2; abundance: NA; v_gene: TRBV5-4; CDR3aa: CASSATGYGYTF; CDR3nt: TGTGCCAGCAGCGCGACAGGGTATGGCTACACCTTC
d_gene: NA; j_gene: TRBJ2-5; abundance: NA; v_gene: TRBV11-2; CDR3aa: CASSFSGQETQYF; CDR3nt: TGTGCCAGCAGCTTCTCCGGTCAAGAGACCCAGTACTTC